What follows are 29 T cell receptor beta chains derived from one specimen sequenced in a study of blood T cell repertoires in COVID-19. The data were produced by immunoSEQ multiplex PCR, yet TCRdb's version contains in-frame clones alone and is incomplete. Altogether 470,000 or so clones are present, around 89% being singletons, with the ten largest covering roughly 4.3%. The sample was peripheral blood. Receptors were obtained from a woman in her twenties or thirties with acute or convalescent COVID-19.

J is TRBJ2-1 and V is TRBV6-5; 7 bases are shared with TRBD1. V trimming: 6 bases; J trimming: 11 bases; junction bases outside the gene matches: 13. The CDR3 contains 14 residues. Germline loops: CDR1 MNHEY, CDR2 SVGAGI. The CDR3 DNA reads as TGTGCCAGCAGCAGGACAGGATCGGATAAAAAGCAGTTCTTC. Translation: CASSRTGSDKKQFF.

This rearrangement joins TRBV10-3 to TRBJ2-2; a possible D gene is TRBD2 (5 bases). CDR1 is ENHRY, CDR2 SYGVKD, per germline. This CDR3 is built from 16 residues. The ends were cut back, 2 bases at V and 5 bases at J, with 15 bases in the middle. CDR3 sequence (DNA): TGTGCCATCAGTGAGGGTAGCTTCGGCGGGACCGGGGAGCTGTTTTTT. It translates to CAISEGSFGGTGELFF.

This clone has just one count. For the CDR3, the DNA is TGTGCCAGCAGAACAGGGAACACCGGGGAGCTGTTTTTT. It codes for CASRTGNTGELFF. The gene calls are TRBV5-5 and TRBJ2-2, with a weak D call TRBD1 (5 bases). Trimming removed 5 bases from V and 1 base from J, with 6 bases in between. The germline V gene encodes CDR1 SGHKS and CDR2 YYEKEE (reference sequence). The CDR3 runs to 13 residues. The entire variable domain, with the rest obtained from reference TRBV5-5 and TRBJ2-2, is as follows: DAGVTQSPTHLIKTRGQQVTLRCSPISGHKSVSWYQQVLGQGPQFIFQYYEKEERGRGNFPDRFSARQFPNYSSELNVNALLLGDSALYLCASRTGNTGELFFGEGSRLTVL.

The genes are TRBV9 and TRBJ1-3; 11 bases align to TRBD1. With 0 bases clipped from V and 3 bases from J, the junction kept 2 bases outside the gene matches. CDR3 size: 16 residues. Germline V gene lookup returns CDR1 SGDLS and CDR2 YYNGEE. In nucleotides, the CDR3 is TGTGCCAGCAGCGTAGAGGACAGGGGGCTTGGAAACACCATATATTTT. This gives the protein CASSVEDRGLGNTIYF.

The gene calls are TRBV6-5 and TRBJ2-7; TRBD1 aligns across 7 bases. The trim removed 5 bases at V and 5 bases at J, leaving 9 bases unmatched. The CDR3 sequence is 14 residues long. Germline loops: CDR1 MNHEY, CDR2 SVGAGI. In DNA form, the CDR3 reads TGTGCCAGCAGTCAGATACAGGGGTTCAACGAGCAGTACTTC. It specifies CASSQIQGFNEQYF.

The DNA of the CDR3 is TGTGCCAGCAGCTTGGCAAGCGGGAGATACAATGAGCAGTTCTTC. Amino acid sequence: CASSLASGRYNEQFF. V gene TRBV5-4 combines with J gene TRBJ2-1, with TRBD2 matching 8 bases. The germline gives CDR1 SGHNT, CDR2 YYREEE (reference sequence). With 0 bases clipped from V and 4 bases from J, the junction kept 3 bases outside the gene matches. The CDR3 loop spans 15 amino acids. The full variable domain, with the rest looked up from reference TRBV5-4 and TRBJ2-1, is ETGVTQSPTHLIKTRGQQVTLRCSSQSGHNTVSWYQQALGQGPQFIFQYYREEENGRGNFPPRFSGLQFPNYSSELNVNALELDDSALYLCASSLASGRYNEQFFGPGTRLTVL.

This clone was seen a single time. The rearrangement joins TRBV6-5 to TRBJ2-7, with TRBD1 matching 7 bases. CDR3 size: 14 residues. After removal of 4 bases from V and 3 bases from J, the junction contained 6 bases not matched to a gene. Germline V lookup: CDR1 MNHEY, CDR2 SVGAGI. The CDR3 loop reads CASSWTGDFYEQYF. CDR3 DNA: TGTGCCAGCAGTTGGACAGGTGATTTCTACGAGCAGTACTTC.

Points on this clone: Other DNA sequences in the sample encode the same CDR3. The chain uses TRBV10-3 and TRBJ1-2, with 9 positions matching TRBD1. The germline gives CDR1 ENHRY, CDR2 SYGVKD. There are 15 residues in the CDR3. The junction had 1 base not matched to a gene; V was cut back by 0 bases and J by 2 bases. CDR3 region: CAISESTGGNYGYTF. The CDR3, as DNA: TGTGCCATCAGTGAGTCGACAGGGGGAAACTATGGCTACACCTTC.

This chain uses TRBV2 with TRBJ2-3; TRBD2 agrees at 10 bases. The V gene's germline CDR1 is SNHLY and CDR2 FYNNEI. Trimming removed 6 bases from V and 4 bases from J; junction bases left unmatched: 4. The CDR3 covers 14 residues. The CDR3 DNA reads TGTGCCAGCAGAGCGGGGGGGCCATCAGATACGCAGTATTTT. Amino acids: CASRAGGPSDTQYF.

J is TRBJ1-3 and V is TRBV6-5, with D perhaps matching TRBD1 (6 bases). The CDR3 length is 15 residues. V was trimmed by 6 bases and J by 1 base, leaving 13 bases between them. The germline V gene has CDR1 MNHEY and CDR2 SVGAGI. Here the CDR3 DNA reads TGTGCCAGCAGAGATACAGGGTATTCTGGAAACACCATATATTTT. Translated: CASRDTGYSGNTIYF.

The rearrangement links TRBV6-5 to TRBJ2-4, with D unclear. V gave up 4 bases and J gave up 9 bases, with 13 bases separating them. CDR1 MNHEY and CDR2 SVGAGI come from the germline V gene. CDR3 size: 13 residues. The CDR3 nucleotides read TGTGCCAGCAGTTCCCCCGCGGTAGGCATTCAGTACTTC. The encoded protein is CASSSPAVGIQYF.

The chain combines TRBV11-2 with TRBJ2-1; TRBD1 is a possible D gene (6 bases). The CDR3 is made up of 15 amino acids. From germline, CDR1 is SGHAT and CDR2 FQNNGV. V was pared by 3 bases and J by 0 bases, with 9 bases between. The CDR3 is CASSFWTASYNEQFF. CDR3 in DNA: TGTGCCAGCAGCTTCTGGACAGCCTCCTACAATGAGCAGTTCTTC.

The chain is built from TRBV5-6 and TRBJ1-4; no firm D call. The CDR3 runs to 14 residues. Germline values: CDR1 SGHDT, CDR2 YYEEEE. V lost 4 bases to trimming and J lost 7 bases, with 14 bases between them. In DNA, the CDR3 is TGTGCCAGCAGCCTACGCCATATGAGTGAAAAACTGTTTTTT. It codes for CASSLRHMSEKLFF.

The rearrangement uses TRBV24-1 and TRBJ2-2; 7 nucleotides align to TRBD1. The V gene end was trimmed by 9 bases and the J gene end by 4 bases; junction bases not matched to a gene: 7. CDR1 is KGHDR and CDR2 is SFDVKD in the germline V gene. This CDR3 is built from 14 residues. Here the CDR3 reads CATSGPGGTGELFF. CDR3 DNA sequence: TGTGCCACCTCCGGGCCAGGGGGCACCGGGGAGCTGTTTTTT.

Worth noting for this clone: Other DNA sequences in the same sample also yield this CDR3. The chain couples TRBV7-8 to TRBJ2-3; D possibly corresponds to TRBD1 (6 bases). Germline CDR1 reads SGHVS; CDR2 reads FQNEAQ. V shed 1 base and J shed 0 bases, with 11 bases lying between them. This CDR3 has 16 amino acids. The CDR3 protein is CASSLVTGRSTDTQYF. The CDR3 nucleotides are TGTGCCAGCAGCTTAGTGACAGGCCGGAGCACAGATACGCAGTATTTT.

As DNA, the CDR3 is TGTGCCAGCAGTGAATTTGAGTCACCCCTCCACTTT. Amino acid sequence: CASSEFESPLHF. The chain recombines TRBV6-1 with TRBJ1-6; no definite D call. The CDR3 has 12 residues. Germline V gives CDR1 MNHNS, CDR2 SASEGT. V lost 2 bases and J 10 bases, leaving 6 bases between the germline ends.

The V gene is TRBV28, the J gene TRBJ1-2; weak D call: TRBD1 (6 bases). The CDR3 totals 14 residues. Germline V gene data show CDR1 as MDHEN and CDR2 as SYDVKM. The V and J ends lost 6 bases and 8 bases respectively, with 19 bases between them. CDR3 sequence reads: CASSQNREGSGYTF. In nucleotides, the CDR3 is TGTGCCAGCAGCCAAAACAGGGAAGGGAGCGGCTACACCTTC.

The chain combines TRBV7-3 with TRBJ2-3, with 8 bases fitting TRBD1. V shed 4 bases, J shed 8 bases, and the junction held 8 bases outside the gene matches. The CDR3 consists of 14 residues. Germline V gene data show CDR1 as SGHTA and CDR2 as FQGTGA. CDR3 amino acids: CASSSQTGGGTQYF. CDR3 coding DNA: TGTGCCAGCAGCTCCCAAACAGGGGGTGGTACGCAGTATTTT.

The V and J genes are TRBV6-6 and TRBJ2-7; TRBD1 might be the D (6 bases). The CDR3 is made up of 15 amino acids. Germline V lookup: CDR1 MNHNY, CDR2 SVGAGI (reference sequence). V was shortened by 2 bases and J by 2 bases, with 13 bases between the two germline ends. CDR3 in amino acids: CASSYTGSPTYEQYF. CDR3 bases: TGTGCCAGCAGTTACACAGGGAGCCCTACCTACGAGCAGTACTTC.

In nucleotides, the CDR3 is TGTGCCAGCAGCTCCGCTGGGGGACAGGAAGAGACCCAGTACTTC. Its translation is CASSSAGGQEETQYF. This chain connects TRBV5-4 to TRBJ2-5, with 8 bases aligning to TRBD1. This CDR3 comprises 15 residues. Trimming took 3 bases from V and 3 from J; bases not matched to a gene: 7. Looked up from germline, CDR1 is SGHNT and CDR2 is YYREEE (reference sequence).

About this clone itself: No DNA is shown, since the ends of the CDR3 on it are uncertain; the CDR3 is the one TCRdb lists. The gene calls are TRBV5-6 and TRBJ1-1; TRBD1, the table's D call, lacks a check against the DNA. Germline V lookup: CDR1 SGHDT, CDR2 YYEEEE. A total of 14 residues make up the CDR3, ends included. The CDR3 is CASSLFFGQGATFF.

The gene calls are TRBV10-3 and TRBJ2-5, with TRBD1 identical over 8 bases. The CDR3 is 15 residues long. V trimming: 4 bases; J trimming: 4 bases; junction bases outside the gene matches: 8. Germline values: CDR1 ENHRY, CDR2 SYGVKD. The CDR3, as DNA: TGTGCCATCAGTGCGAAGACAGGGGCTGTAGAGACCCAGTACTTC. Protein sequence: CAISAKTGAVETQYF.

The V and J genes are TRBV7-9 and TRBJ2-5; 10 bases fit TRBD1. The CDR3 is 15 residues long. V lost 5 bases and J lost 4; bases outside the gene matches: 7. Germline V gene lookup returns CDR1 SEHNR and CDR2 FQNEAQ (reference sequence). The CDR3 nucleotides read TGTGCCAGCAGCAATCGGGACAGGGGCTTAGAGACCCAGTACTTC. Protein product: CASSNRDRGLETQYF.

The chain recombines TRBV19 with TRBJ1-5, with D uncertain. Trimming left V 4 bases short and J 2 bases short, with 9 bases between. This CDR3 comprises 14 residues. Germline V CDR1 and CDR2: LNHDA, SQIVND (reference sequence). The CDR3: CASSNPLGNQPQHF. The CDR3 nucleotides read TGTGCCAGTAGTAACCCTTTAGGCAATCAGCCCCAGCATTTT.

This clone was counted once. The rearrangement uses TRBV21-1 and TRBJ1-5; the table calls TRBD1, which could not be checked here. TRBV21-1 is a known pseudogene. The CDR3 is 17 residues long. CDR3 coding DNA: TGTGCCAGCAGCAAAGAAGTGGTGCAGGGGAACAATCAGCCCCAGCATTTT. Protein product: CASSKEVVQGNNQPQHF.

V is TRBV5-5 and J is TRBJ2-7; TRBD1 might be the D (6 bases). CDR1 SGHKS and CDR2 YYEKEE come from the germline V gene (reference sequence). The CDR3 contains 14 residues. Between the trimmed V and J ends, which lost 4 bases and 3 bases, there was a span of 14 bases. The CDR3 coding sequence is TGTGCCAGCAGCGCGCACACAGGGAGCTACGAGCAGTACTTC. Protein sequence: CASSAHTGSYEQYF.

J is TRBJ1-3 and V is TRBV3-1 (or the pseudogene TRBV3-2); D might be TRBD1 (5 bases). The CDR3 spans 16 residues. With 4 bases removed from V and 0 bases from J, the gap between germline ends came to 13 bases. Germline CDR1 is LGHDT and CDR2 is YNNKEL (reference sequence). This CDR3 reads CASSPPDTYSGNTIYF. CDR3 in DNA: TGTGCCAGCAGCCCCCCGGACACTTACTCTGGAAACACCATATATTTT.

The chain recombines TRBV3-1 (or the pseudogene TRBV3-2) with TRBJ2-3; D not resolved. With 0 bases removed from V and 3 bases from J, the gap between germline ends came to 10 bases. The CDR3 sequence is 15 residues long. The V gene's germline CDR1 is LGHDT and CDR2 YNNKEL (reference sequence). CDR3 protein: CASSQEGHETDTQYF. CDR3 DNA: TGTGCCAGCAGCCAAGAGGGCCACGAGACAGATACGCAGTATTTT.

The chain uses TRBV20-1 and TRBJ1-1; D gene unclear. The ends were cut back, 5 bases at V and 5 bases at J, with 12 bases in the middle. The CDR3 runs 12 residues. CDR1 is DFQATT and CDR2 is SNEGSKA in the germline V gene (reference sequence). The DNA for the CDR3 is TGCAGTGCTCGTGTTCGGGGAACTGAAGCTTTCTTT. Translating it yields CSARVRGTEAFF.